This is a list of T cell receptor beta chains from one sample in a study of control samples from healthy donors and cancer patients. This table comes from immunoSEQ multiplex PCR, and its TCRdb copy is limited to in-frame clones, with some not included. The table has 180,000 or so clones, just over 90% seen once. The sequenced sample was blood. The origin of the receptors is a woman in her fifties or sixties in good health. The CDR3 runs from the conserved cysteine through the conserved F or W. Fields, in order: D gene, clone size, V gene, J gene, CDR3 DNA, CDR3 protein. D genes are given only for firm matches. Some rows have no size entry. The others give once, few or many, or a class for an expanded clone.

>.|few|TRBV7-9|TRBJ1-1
TGTGCCAGCAGCCCACTTTTCAGCAACACTGAAGCTTTCTTT
CASSPLFSNTEAFF
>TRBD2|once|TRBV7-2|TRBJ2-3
TGTGCCAGCACCCCTGGCGGGGGGGCCCTCAGCACAGATACGCAGTATTTT
CASTPGGGALSTDTQYF
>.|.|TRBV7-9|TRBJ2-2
TGTGCCAGCACCTCGACAGCAAACACCGGGGAGCTGTTTTTT
CASTSTANTGELFF
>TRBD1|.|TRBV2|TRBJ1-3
TGTGCCAGCAGCGGGACAGGCCATGGAAACACCATATATTTT
CASSGTGHGNTIYF
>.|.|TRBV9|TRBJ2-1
TGTGCCAGCAGCGTAACGTCCTTGGATGAGCAGTTCTTC
CASSVTSLDEQFF
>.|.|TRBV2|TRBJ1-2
TGTGCCAGCGTGAAAGAAGTTATGGTGAACTATGGCTACACCTTC
CASVKEVMVNYGYTF
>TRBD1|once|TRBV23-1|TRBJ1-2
TGCGCCAACCACAGGGGGTATAGGTATGGCTACACCTTC
CANHRGYRYGYTF
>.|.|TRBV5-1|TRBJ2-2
TGCGCCAGCAGCTCGCAGACGAACACCGGGGAGCTGTTTTTT
CASSSQTNTGELFF
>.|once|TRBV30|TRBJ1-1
TGTGCCTGGAGTCGGGACGGGTACATGAACACTGAAGCTTTCTTT
CAWSRDGYMNTEAFF
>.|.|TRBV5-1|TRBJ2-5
TGCGCCAGCAGCTTCTCAGGGACCGAGACCCAGTACTTC
CASSFSGTETQYF
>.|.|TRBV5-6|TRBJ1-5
TGTGCCAGCAGCTTGAGTGGAAACAATCAGCCCCAGCATTTT
CASSLSGNNQPQHF
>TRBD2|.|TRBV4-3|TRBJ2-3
TGCGCCAGCAGCCAAGATGCTAGCGGGGGGGCGGGAGATACGCAGTATTTT
CASSQDASGGAGDTQYF
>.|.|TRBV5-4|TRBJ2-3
TGTGCCAGCAGCCCCGTAGGGAAAACGAGCACAGATACGCAGTATTTT
CASSPVGKTSTDTQYF
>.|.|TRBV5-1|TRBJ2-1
TGCGCCAGCAGCTTGGGCGTAAGCTCCTACAATGAGCAGTTCTTC
CASSLGVSSYNEQFF
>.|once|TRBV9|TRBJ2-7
TGTGCCAGCAGCGTAGATAAAGGAAACTACGAGCAGTACTTC
CASSVDKGNYEQYF
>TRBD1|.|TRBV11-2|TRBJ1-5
TGTGCCAGCAGCACGAGACAGGGGTTACAGCCCCAGCATTTT
CASSTRQGLQPQHF
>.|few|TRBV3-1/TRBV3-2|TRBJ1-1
TGTGCCAGCAGCCCGCCCAGGGAGACTGAAGCTTTCTTT
CASSPPRETEAFF
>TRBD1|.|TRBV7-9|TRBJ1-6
TGTGCCAGCAGTTCTCCGCCCGGGACAGGGGATAATTCACCCCTCCACTTT
CASSSPPGTGDNSPLHF
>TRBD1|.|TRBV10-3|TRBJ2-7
TGTGCCATCAGTGAGAGACCGCCGGGACAGGGGGTTCACGAGCAGTACTTC
CAISERPPGQGVHEQYF
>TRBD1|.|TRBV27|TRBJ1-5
TGTGCCAGCAGGAGGACAGGGGATAGCAATCAGCCCCAGCATTTT
CASRRTGDSNQPQHF
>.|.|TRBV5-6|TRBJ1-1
TGTGCCAGCAGCTACCAGCTGAACACTGAAGCTTTCTTT
CASSYQLNTEAFF
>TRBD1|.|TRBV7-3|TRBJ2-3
TGTGCCAGCAGCCTTTCCCCCGGGACAGGGGGGACAGATACGCAGTATTTT
CASSLSPGTGGTDTQYF
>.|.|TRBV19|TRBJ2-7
TGTGCCAGTAGTCACGCGGAGGCGTACGAGCAGTACTTC
CASSHAEAYEQYF
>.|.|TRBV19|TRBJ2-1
TGTGCCAGTAGTCCCCAGGTTAGCTCCTACAATGAGCAGTTCTTC
CASSPQVSSYNEQFF
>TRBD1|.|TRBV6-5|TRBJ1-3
TGTGCCAGCAGGCTGGACAGGGGCCCCGGAAACACCATATATTTT
CASRLDRGPGNTIYF
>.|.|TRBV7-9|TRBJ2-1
TGTGCCAGCAGCTTTTCGACTCTCTCCTACAATGAGCAGTTCTTC
CASSFSTLSYNEQFF
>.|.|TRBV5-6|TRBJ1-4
TGTGCCAGCAATGGGGGGACCGAAAAACTGTTTTTT
CASNGGTEKLFF
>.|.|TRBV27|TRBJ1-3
TGTGCCAGCAGTCCGAACTGGGCAGGGGATGTGTTCGGAAACACCATATATTTT
CASSPNWAGDVFGNTIYF
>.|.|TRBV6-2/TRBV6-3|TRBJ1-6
TGTGCCAGCAGTTATGGGATTCCAGACCCTCGGAATTCACCCCTCCACTTT
CASSYGIPDPRNSPLHF
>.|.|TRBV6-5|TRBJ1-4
TGTGCCAGCAGTCTACAGGGAGGTAATGAAAAACTGTTTTTT
CASSLQGGNEKLFF
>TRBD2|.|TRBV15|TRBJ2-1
TGTGCCACCAGCTTCGGGGGGGCCGGGGATGAGCAGTTCTTC
CATSFGGAGDEQFF
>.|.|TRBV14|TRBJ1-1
TGTGCCAGCAGCCTAAACCTTGACACTGAAGCTTTCTTT
CASSLNLDTEAFF
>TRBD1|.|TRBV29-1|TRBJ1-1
TGCAGCGTTGGCTCCGGGACAGGGGAGCAAGCTTTCTTT
CSVGSGTGEQAFF
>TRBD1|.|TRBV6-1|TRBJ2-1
TGTGCCAGCAGTGAGGCCACAGGGGGCCAGGGCAATGAGCAGTTCTTC
CASSEATGGQGNEQFF
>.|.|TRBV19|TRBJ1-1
TGTGCCAGTAGACACAGAATGAACACTGAAGCTTTCTTT
CASRHRMNTEAFF
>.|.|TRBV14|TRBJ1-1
TGTGCCAGCAGCCAGCAGCCGAACACTGAAGCTTTCTTT
CASSQQPNTEAFF